Below are 18 T cell receptor beta chains sequenced from a single sample in a study of shared clonotypes between healthy human individuals. Sequencing was performed with immunoSEQ multiplex PCR; in TCRdb, only in-frame clones are kept and a portion is missing. The sample lists about half a million clones, over 60% occurring once. The specimen sequenced was PBMCs. Source of these receptors: a woman between 40 and 50 years old in good health. Some clones in this sample may be carry-over from other donors' samples.

The gene calls are TRBV7-8 and TRBJ2-7; a possible D gene is TRBD2 (7 bases). V lost 1 base and J 7 bases, leaving 14 bases between the germline ends. The CDR3 spans 14 residues. CDR1 and CDR2 from the germline V gene are SGHVS and FQNEAQ. CDR3 residues: CASSLGRRGPEQYF. The CDR3 coding sequence is TGTGCCAGCAGCTTAGGCCGGCGGGGGCCGGAGCAGTACTTC.

As regards this clone: This likely stems from a read error, as it lies one base from a far larger clone. The chain carries TRBV7-2 and TRBJ2-7; the D is unclear. This CDR3 spans 14 amino acids. The germline V and J ends were trimmed by 3 bases and 0 bases, with 9 bases remaining between them. Germline CDR1 is SGHTA and CDR2 is FQGNSA. CDR3 bases: TGTGCCAGCAGCTTCGGACGGAGCTCCTACGAGCAGTACTTC. This gives the protein CASSFGRSSYEQYF.

The sample holds one count of this clone. The chain employs TRBV4-2 and TRBJ2-1, with TRBD2 as a possible D gene (6 bases). The CDR3 extends over 14 amino acids. CDR1 is LGHNA, CDR2 YNFKEQ, per germline. Trimming removed 0 bases at V and 6 bases at J, with 9 bases between. CDR3 sequence reads: CASSQEGTFNEQFF. The CDR3 DNA is TGTGCCAGCAGCCAAGAAGGGACTTTCAATGAGCAGTTCTTC.

The chain links TRBV6-4 to TRBJ1-1; 11 bases map to TRBD1. V was pared by 2 bases and J by 4 bases, with 0 bases of the junction left unmatched. The length of the CDR3 is 14 residues. Germline values: CDR1 MRHNA, CDR2 SNTAGT. The CDR3 spells CASSDGTGGTEAFF. Written as DNA, the CDR3 is TGTGCCAGCAGTGACGGGACAGGGGGCACTGAAGCTTTCTTT.

This chain connects TRBV5-1 to TRBJ2-2; no firm D call. Per germline, CDR1 SGHRS and CDR2 YFSETQ. Trimming left V 4 bases short and J 2 bases short, with 21 bases between. The CDR3 is 18 amino acids. The CDR3 spells CASSLDFRALTNTGELFF. The CDR3 region has the DNA TGCGCCAGCAGCCTCGACTTTCGAGCACTCACTAACACCGGGGAGCTGTTTTTT.

This chain joins TRBV2 and TRBJ2-1; D unclear. Germline lookup yields CDR1 SNHLY and CDR2 FYNNEI. Between the trimmed V and J ends, which lost 7 bases and 6 bases, there was a span of 13 bases. The CDR3 has 13 amino acids. The CDR3 region is CASTSVRANEQFF. The CDR3 nucleotides read TGTGCCAGCACAAGCGTCCGGGCCAATGAGCAGTTCTTC.

The J gene is TRBJ1-1, the V gene TRBV7-3; possibly TRBD1 for D (5 bases). This CDR3 has 14 residues. With 0 bases removed from V and 4 bases from J, the gap between germline ends came to 9 bases. Per germline, CDR1 SGHTA and CDR2 FQGTGA. The DNA for the CDR3 is TGTGCCAGCAGCTTAACGTCAGGGATCACTGAAGCTTTCTTT. Amino acid sequence: CASSLTSGITEAFF.

This chain links TRBV9 with TRBJ1-1; possible D gene TRBD1, 5 bases. Germline V gene lookup returns CDR1 SGDLS and CDR2 YYNGEE. The CDR3 is 15 amino acids. Between the trimmed V and J ends, which lost 0 bases and 3 bases, there was a span of 12 bases. CDR3 loop: CASSVGGTEYTEAFF. CDR3 sequence (DNA): TGTGCCAGCAGCGTAGGCGGGACCGAGTACACTGAAGCTTTCTTT. Combining the CDR3 with reference TRBV9 and TRBJ1-1 gives the whole variable domain DSGVTQTPKHLITATGQRVTLRCSPRSGDLSVYWYQQSLDQGLQFLIQYYNGEERAKGNILERFSAQQFPDLHSELNLSSLELGDSALYFCASSVGGTEYTEAFFGQGTRLTVV.

A word on this clone: A read error likely explains this, since a far larger clone differs by one base. The sample has other DNA sequences that encode this CDR3 too. The chain recombines TRBV15 with TRBJ2-3, with D tentatively TRBD1 or TRBD2 (6 bases each). In germline, CDR1 is LNHNV, CDR2 YYDKDF (reference sequence). This CDR3 has 18 amino acids. This CDR3 is CATSRKLTGLGSTDTQYF. The CDR3 DNA follows: TGTGCCACCAGCAGGAAACTGACAGGACTCGGGAGCACAGATACGCAATATTTT.

V gene TRBV6-5 combines with J gene TRBJ2-4, with D perhaps TRBD2 (6 bases). Germline V lookup: CDR1 MNHEY, CDR2 SVGAGI. The CDR3 consists of 15 residues. V lost 1 base, J lost 0 bases, and 7 bases lay in between. CDR3 coding DNA: TGTGCCAGCAGTTACTTAGCGGTAGCCAAAAACATTCAGTACTTC. Translation gives CASSYLAVAKNIQYF.

The rearrangement links TRBV15 to TRBJ2-4, with D uncertain. Per the germline V gene, CDR1 is LNHNV and CDR2 is YYDKDF (reference sequence). This CDR3 contains 13 residues. The V gene lost 0 bases and the J gene lost 11 bases, with 11 bases spanning the gap. CDR3 sequence (DNA): TGTGCCACCAGCAGAGATCGCCGGTATGTTCAGTACTTC. Its protein product is CATSRDRRYVQYF. Full variable domain (outside the CDR3, taken from reference TRBV15 and TRBJ2-4): DAMVIQNPRYQVTQFGKPVTLSCSQTLNHNVMYWYQQKSSQAPKLLFHYYDKDFNNEADTPDNFQSRRPNTSFCFLDIRSPGLGDTAMYLCATSRDRRYVQYFGAGTRLSVL.

On this clone: A read error may explain this, as a much larger clone is one base away. The rearrangement links TRBV30 to TRBJ2-5; D ambiguous. Germline V CDR1 and CDR2: GTSNPN, SVGIG (reference sequence). The CDR3 has 12 amino acids. V dropped 5 bases and J dropped 5 bases, with 12 bases sitting between them. CDR3 in amino acids: CAWGSVGETQYF. CDR3 sequence (DNA): TGTGCCTGGGGTTCTGTGGGGGAGACCCAGTACTTC. Supplemented by reference TRBV30 and TRBJ2-5, the full variable domain reads SQTIHQWPATLVQPVGSPLSLECTVEGTSNPNLYWYRQAAGRGLQLLFYSVGIGQISSEVPQNLSASRPQDRQFILSSKKLLLSDSGFYLCAWGSVGETQYFGPGTRLLVL.

The rearrangement uses TRBV30 and TRBJ2-5; 9 positions agree with TRBD2. V shed 0 bases, J shed 2 bases, and the junction held 10 bases outside the gene matches. The CDR3 runs to 17 residues. Per germline, CDR1 GTSNPN and CDR2 SVGIG (reference sequence). Here the CDR3 reads CAWSVVLAGTIQETQYF. The CDR3 DNA reads TGTGCCTGGAGTGTAGTTCTAGCGGGAACAATACAAGAGACCCAGTACTTC.

Remarks on this clone: The germline gene is not matched at one end of the junction; a read error may be the cause. The chain couples TRBV20-1 to TRBJ1-1; possibly TRBD1 for D (6 bases). The V gene's germline CDR1 is DFQATT and CDR2 SNEGSKA (reference sequence). The CDR3 is 9 amino acids. The CDR3 here is CSAPHREGF. CDR3 in DNA: TGCAGTGCTCCCCACAGGGAGGGGTTT.

The V call is TRBV27, the J call TRBJ2-7, with 9 positions matching TRBD2. J was trimmed by 2 bases and V by 6 bases; bases with no gene match: 8. Germline V gives CDR1 MNHEY, CDR2 SMNVEV (reference sequence). This CDR3 is 15 amino acids long. DNA of the CDR3: TGTGCCAGCAGGTGGGGCGGGAGGGTCGCCTACGAGCAGTACTTC. Its translation: CASRWGGRVAYEQYF.

This clone has at least ten counts. Other DNA variants within this sample encode the same CDR3. V and J are TRBV6-6 and TRBJ2-7; 8 nucleotides align to TRBD1. CDR3 length: 15 amino acids. Trimming cost V 4 bases and J 3 bases; bases outside gene matches: 8. The germline gives CDR1 MNHNY, CDR2 SVGAGI (reference sequence). CDR3 loop: CASSSTGTGIYEQYF. CDR3 nucleotides: TGTGCCAGCAGTTCAACCGGGACAGGAATCTACGAGCAGTACTTC.

Only one count was recorded for this clone. The CDR3 sequence is CATSRLAGYEQYF. CDR3 sequence (DNA): TGTGCCACCAGCAGACTGGCAGGGTACGAGCAGTACTTC. The J gene is TRBJ2-7, the V gene TRBV15; weak D call: TRBD1 (5 bases). The CDR3 totals 13 residues. V lost 2 bases, J lost 4 bases, and 9 bases lay in between. Looked up from germline, CDR1 is LNHNV and CDR2 is YYDKDF (reference sequence).

This rearrangement joins TRBV2 to TRBJ2-7; TRBD1 matches 8 bases. V dropped 6 bases and J dropped 3; count of bases not matched to a gene: 10. The CDR3 consists of 15 residues. In germline, CDR1 is SNHLY, CDR2 FYNNEI. The CDR3 DNA reads TGTGCCAGCAGACCCCTTGGGACAGGTCTCTACGAGCAGTACTTC. Protein sequence: CASRPLGTGLYEQYF.